This entry lists 30 T cell receptor beta chains sequenced from one sample in a study of blood T cell repertoires in COVID-19. Clones were sequenced by immunoSEQ multiplex PCR, and TCRdb holds only the in-frame ones, with some missing. This sample has around 70,000 clones, with around 80% found just once. The sample taken for sequencing was peripheral blood. These receptors were collected from a woman older than 75 with active or convalescent COVID-19.

The chain combines TRBV6-2 or TRBV6-3 with TRBJ2-3; D is unresolved. Germline CDR1 reads MNHEY; CDR2 reads SVGEGT. Trimming shortened V by 2 bases and J by 2 bases, and 11 bases separated the two germline ends. This CDR3 is built from 15 residues. The CDR3 protein is CASSYLADLTDTQYF. DNA of the CDR3: TGTGCCAGCAGTTACCTCGCGGATCTCACAGATACGCAGTATTTT.

The chain carries TRBV9 and TRBJ2-1; D possibly corresponds to TRBD2 (6 bases). Germline values: CDR1 SGDLS, CDR2 YYNGEE. With 5 bases removed from V and 0 bases from J, the gap between germline ends came to 18 bases. This CDR3 is built from 17 residues. The CDR3 sequence: CASSRRRGMVSYNEQFF. DNA for the CDR3: TGTGCCAGCAGTCGTAGACGGGGGATGGTCTCCTACAATGAGCAGTTCTTC.

V and J are TRBV7-9 and TRBJ2-7; no clear D gene. V was cut by 2 bases and J by 7 bases, with 15 bases left in between. Germline CDR1 is SEHNR and CDR2 is FQNEAQ (reference sequence). The CDR3 has 14 residues. CDR3 region: CASSLLLAAGEQYF. The CDR3 DNA reads as TGTGCCAGCAGCTTACTCCTGGCGGCTGGGGAGCAGTACTTC.

V gene TRBV18 combines with J gene TRBJ2-7; TRBD2 is a possible D gene (6 bases). The germline CDR1 and CDR2 sequences are KGHSH and LQKENI. With 3 bases removed from V and 0 bases from J, the gap between germline ends came to 9 bases. The CDR3 loop spans 14 amino acids. The CDR3 DNA is TGTGCCAGCTCACCGGGGGGACCCTCCTACGAGCAGTACTTC. Its translation: CASSPGGPSYEQYF.

This clone was detected a few times. This sequence joins TRBV6-2 or TRBV6-3 and TRBJ2-3; a weak D match, TRBD1 (6 bases). There are 13 residues in the CDR3. With 1 base removed from V and 6 bases from J, the gap between germline ends came to 8 bases. CDR1 MNHEY and CDR2 SVGEGT come from the germline V gene. The chain's CDR3 is CASSYWTADTQYF. CDR3 DNA sequence: TGTGCCAGCAGTTACTGGACAGCTGATACGCAGTATTTT.

In regard to this clone: A clone one base away is much larger, so this may be a read error. The CDR3 sequence is CASSSANQPQHF. Here the CDR3 DNA reads TGTGCCAGCAGTTCAGCGAATCAGCCCCAGCATTTT. V usage is TRBV28 and J usage is TRBJ1-5; D is uncertain. CDR1 and CDR2 from the germline V gene are MDHEN and SYDVKM. The CDR3 is 12 amino acids. Trimming removed 4 bases from V and 4 bases from J, with 5 bases in between.

V and J are TRBV29-1 and TRBJ1-2; 7 nucleotides line up with TRBD1. The CDR3 is made up of 12 amino acids. Germline values: CDR1 SQVTM, CDR2 ANQGSEA. The trim removed 8 bases at V and 4 bases at J, leaving 7 bases unmatched. The CDR3 region is CSTQQGSYGYTF. The DNA of the CDR3 is TGCAGCACCCAACAGGGGTCCTATGGCTACACCTTC.

V and J are TRBV24-1 and TRBJ2-7, with D maybe TRBD1 (6 bases). Trimming cost V 5 bases and J 5 bases, with 9 bases left between them. This CDR3 region has 12 residues. CDR1 is KGHDR and CDR2 is SFDVKD in the germline V gene. The CDR3 nucleotides read TGTGCCACCAGTGGTTACAGGGACGAGCAGTACTTC. Its translation is CATSGYRDEQYF.

This chain joins TRBV5-1 and TRBJ2-1; D is ambiguous. Trimming stripped 5 bases from V and 4 bases from J, with 13 bases between. The CDR3 length is 14 residues. Germline V gene lookup returns CDR1 SGHRS and CDR2 YFSETQ. The chain's CDR3 is CASRIDFWYNEQFF. CDR3 sequence (DNA): TGCGCCAGCAGGATTGACTTTTGGTACAATGAGCAGTTCTTC. Full variable domain (rest looked up from reference TRBV5-1 and TRBJ2-1): KAGVTQTPRYLIKTRGQQVTLSCSPISGHRSVSWYQQTPGQGLQFLFEYFSETQRNKGNFPGRFSGRQFSNSRSEMNVSTLELGDSALYLCASRIDFWYNEQFFGPGTRLTVL.

The chain is built from TRBV9 and TRBJ1-1; 9 nucleotides line up with TRBD1. V was clipped by 4 bases and J by 1 base; unmatched bases: 5. This CDR3 has 15 residues. Germline V gene sequence: CDR1 SGDLS, CDR2 YYNGEE. The CDR3 reads CASSSMDRGNTEAFF. CDR3 bases: TGTGCCAGCAGCTCAATGGACAGGGGGAACACTGAAGCTTTCTTT.

This chain links TRBV6-2 or TRBV6-3 with TRBJ2-1; 12 bases map to TRBD2. The V gene's germline CDR1 is MNHEY and CDR2 SVGEGT. The J segment lost 0 bases and the V segment lost 5 bases, leaving 11 bases of the junction unmatched. CDR3 length equals 19 residues. The CDR3 here is CASSKSRTSGDSSYNEQFF. The CDR3 nucleotides read TGTGCCAGCAGTAAATCTAGGACTAGCGGGGACAGCTCCTACAATGAGCAGTTCTTC.

The CDR3 bases are TGTGCCGCAGAACCAGGGGGAGAGACCCAGTACTTC. Translated: CAAEPGGETQYF. The rearrangement joins TRBV30 to TRBJ2-5; 7 bases agree with TRBD1. CDR1 is GTSNPN, CDR2 SVGIG, per germline (reference sequence). This CDR3 spans 12 amino acids. The J segment lost 4 bases and the V segment lost 8 bases, leaving 7 bases of the junction unmatched.

This clone was detected a few times. The chain recombines TRBV20-1 with TRBJ2-3; 10 bases agree with TRBD2. V was clipped by 3 bases and J by 4 bases; unmatched bases: 7. CDR1 is DFQATT, CDR2 SNEGSKA, per germline (reference sequence). This CDR3 has 15 residues. CDR3 residues: CSASASGSSADTQYF. CDR3 in DNA: TGCAGTGCTAGTGCTAGCGGGAGTAGCGCAGATACGCAGTATTTT.

V is TRBV28 and J is TRBJ2-3, with 8 bases matching TRBD2. Trimming at V came to 2 bases and at J to 4 bases, leaving 14 bases not matched to a gene. Germline loops: CDR1 MDHEN, CDR2 SYDVKM. The CDR3 has 18 residues. As DNA, the CDR3 is TGTGCCAGCAGTTTAACCGGGACTAGTAAAAGACAGGCAGATACGCAGTATTTT. Residues: CASSLTGTSKRQADTQYF.

This clone was seen only a few times. This chain joins TRBV7-8 and TRBJ1-1; D unclear. Trimming stripped 0 bases from V and 5 bases from J, with 10 bases between. Germline values: CDR1 SGHVS, CDR2 FQNEAQ. The CDR3 is made up of 14 amino acids. CDR3 region: CASSLAGSVTEAFF. DNA of the CDR3: TGTGCCAGCAGCTTAGCAGGGAGCGTGACTGAAGCTTTCTTT.

This chain links TRBV30 with TRBJ2-2, with a possible D match to TRBD1 (6 bases). V was clipped by 4 bases and J by 3 bases, with 15 bases between them. The CDR3 runs to 15 residues. Germline assignment: CDR1 GTSNPN and CDR2 SVGIG (reference sequence). The CDR3 protein is CAWTRTSGDTGELFF. For the CDR3, the DNA is TGTGCCTGGACCCGAACCTCAGGGGACACCGGGGAGCTGTTTTTT. The variable domain in full, with the rest retrieved from reference TRBV30 and TRBJ2-2, is SQTIHQWPATLVQPVGSPLSLECTVEGTSNPNLYWYRQAAGRGLQLLFYSVGIGQISSEVPQNLSASRPQDRQFILSSKKLLLSDSGFYLCAWTRTSGDTGELFFGEGSRLTVL.

CDR3 DNA: TGCAGTGCTAGTTCCATCTACAGCTCCTATAATTCACCCCTCCACTTT. This encodes CSASSIYSSYNSPLHF. The J gene is TRBJ1-6, the V gene TRBV20-1; D is ambiguous. Germline assignment: CDR1 DFQATT and CDR2 SNEGSKA (reference sequence). The germline V and J ends were trimmed by 3 bases and 0 bases, with 12 bases remaining between them. The length of the CDR3 is 16 residues.

The chain has TRBV28 and TRBJ2-1; 7 bases map to TRBD2. Germline assignment: CDR1 MDHEN and CDR2 SYDVKM. The ends lost 4 bases at V and 5 bases at J; junction bases unmatched: 11. The CDR3 loop spans 16 amino acids. CDR3 in DNA: TGTGCCAGCAGTTCCGGCCAAGCGGGGTCAGACAATGAGCAGTTCTTC. Protein: CASSSGQAGSDNEQFF. Drawing the rest from reference TRBV28 and TRBJ2-1, the complete variable domain is DVKVTQSSRYLVKRTGEKVFLECVQDMDHENMFWYRQDPGLGLRLIYFSYDVKMKEKGDIPEGYSVSREKKERFSLILESASTNQTSMYLCASSSGQAGSDNEQFFGPGTRLTVL.

The rearrangement links TRBV19 to TRBJ2-3; TRBD2 agrees at 8 bases. Germline loops: CDR1 LNHDA, CDR2 SQIVND (reference sequence). V lost 1 base, J lost 2 bases, and 5 bases stayed unmatched. CDR3 size: 16 residues. CDR3 sequence reads: CASSIVGGRLTDTQYF. The CDR3 DNA is TGTGCCAGTAGTATAGTAGGCGGGAGGCTCACAGATACGCAGTATTTT.

The chain couples TRBV6-5 to TRBJ1-5, with 8 nucleotides matching TRBD1. Unmatched junction bases numbered 8, after V lost 2 bases and J lost 5 bases. This CDR3 comprises 16 residues. Germline CDR1 is MNHEY and CDR2 is SVGAGI. The CDR3 coding sequence is TGTGCCAGCAGTTACACAGGGACAGGCATCGATCAGCCCCAGCATTTT. This gives the protein CASSYTGTGIDQPQHF.

The rearrangement joins TRBV30 to TRBJ1-4; 7 bases match TRBD1. V dropped 3 bases and J dropped 4; count of bases not matched to a gene: 11. The length of the CDR3 is 16 residues. Germline lookup yields CDR1 GTSNPN and CDR2 SVGIG (reference sequence). CDR3 region: CAWSGGRGWNNEKLFF. The CDR3 DNA follows: TGTGCCTGGAGCGGGGGCAGGGGGTGGAATAATGAAAAACTGTTTTTT.

The chain has TRBV5-8 and TRBJ1-1; D is unclear. V lost 2 bases, J lost 7 bases, and 6 bases lay in between. This CDR3 spans 11 amino acids. CDR1 is SGHTS, CDR2 YDEGEE, per germline. This CDR3 reads CASSFYNEAFF. CDR3 DNA sequence: TGTGCCAGCAGCTTTTATAATGAAGCTTTCTTT.

This chain uses TRBV2 with TRBJ1-1; a weak D match, TRBD1 (6 bases). Trimming shortened V by 7 bases and J by 0 bases, and 9 bases separated the two germline ends. CDR1 and CDR2 (germline): SNHLY, FYNNEI. The CDR3 covers 13 residues. In DNA form, the CDR3 reads TGTGCCAGCAATAGGGGGTTGAACACTGAAGCTTTCTTT. This translates into CASNRGLNTEAFF.

The CDR3 loop is CASSPTGTGLGSRGYTF. The CDR3 bases are TGTGCCAGCAGCCCTACCGGGACAGGGTTGGGTAGTAGAGGCTACACCTTC. V and J are TRBV7-6 and TRBJ1-2, with TRBD1 matching over 9 bases. CDR1 and CDR2 (germline): SGHVS, FNYEAQ. The CDR3 has 17 amino acids. V lost 5 bases and J lost 8; bases outside the gene matches: 18.

This chain links TRBV9 with TRBJ2-3, with 9 bases identical to TRBD2. Unmatched junction bases numbered 10, after V lost 2 bases and J lost 9 bases. CDR1 is SGDLS, CDR2 YYNGEE, per germline. The CDR3 loop spans 15 amino acids. The CDR3 protein is CASSVLPSAGGTQYF. The CDR3 DNA reads TGTGCCAGCAGCGTCCTTCCTAGTGCGGGGGGGACGCAGTATTTT.

J is TRBJ2-3 and V is TRBV2; perhaps TRBD2 as D (7 bases). The CDR3 is made up of 16 amino acids. Germline V gives CDR1 SNHLY, CDR2 FYNNEI. Trimming pared 7 bases from V and 4 bases from J, leaving 21 bases between. CDR3 bases: TGTGCCAGCACCGGGCGTGGGGGGGGCCCCGCAGATACGCAGTATTTT. It yields the protein CASTGRGGGPADTQYF.

The chain is built from TRBV9 and TRBJ2-3; D is perhaps TRBD2 (6 bases). Germline assignment: CDR1 SGDLS and CDR2 YYNGEE. CDR3 length equals 15 residues. Trimming took 0 bases from V and 5 from J, leaving 13 bases between them. Here the CDR3 reads CASSVAPVAEDTQYF. DNA for the CDR3: TGTGCCAGCAGCGTAGCCCCGGTAGCGGAAGATACGCAGTATTTT.

The CDR3 coding sequence is TGTGCCACTCGAGCGGGGGAGCTCACCGGGGAGCTGTTTTTT. Translated, it gives CATRAGELTGELFF. V and J are TRBV19 and TRBJ2-2; 8 bases are shared with TRBD2. The CDR3 is 14 residues long. The germline V gene encodes CDR1 LNHDA and CDR2 SQIVND (reference sequence). Germline trimming cut 10 bases from V and 4 bases from J; bases unmatched to any gene: 8.

The chain links TRBV9 to TRBJ2-7; 10 nucleotides match TRBD1. CDR1 and CDR2 (germline): SGDLS, YYNGEE. With V trimmed by 3 bases and J by 7 bases, 4 bases remained unmatched. This CDR3 contains 13 residues. For the CDR3, the DNA is TGTGCCAGCAGCGGACAGGGGGCGCAAGAGCAGTACTTC. This gives the protein CASSGQGAQEQYF.

The chain's CDR3 is CASSSGGVNEKLFF. DNA of the CDR3: TGTGCCAGCAGCTCAGGGGGTGTAAATGAAAAACTGTTTTTT. V gene TRBV11-2 combines with J gene TRBJ1-4, with 7 positions matching TRBD1. The CDR3 is 14 amino acids. The germline gives CDR1 SGHAT, CDR2 FQNNGV. The junction had 4 bases not matched to a gene; V was cut back by 4 bases and J by 5 bases.